This T cell receptor beta chain was found in a study of identifying expanded T cells in peripheral blood. Method: immunoSEQ multiplex PCR; TCRdb's copy keeps in-frame clones and lacks some. The sample carries some 100,000 clones, 87% recorded once. Germline CDR1 and CDR2: MNHEY and SVGAGI. The CDR3 has 14 amino acids. The V end lost 4 bases, the J end lost 2 bases, and 12 bases lay between the germline ends. The specimen was blood. This TCR was recovered from a person between 18 and 69 years old in good health. The chain carries TRBV6-5 and TRBJ2-7; TRBD1 or TRBD2 may be the D gene (5 bases each). The DNA of the CDR3 is TGTGCCAGCAGTTCCACGGGGCCCCCCTACGAGCAGTACTTC. Amino acid sequence: CASSSTGPPYEQYF.